The rows below give T cell receptor beta chains drawn from one sample of a study of blood T cell repertoires in COVID-19. Produced via immunoSEQ multiplex PCR; TCRdb's table is partial and in-frame only. The top ten clones hold 5.5% to 7.5% of a sample with 300,000 to 400,000 clones, around nine tenths of them seen once. The sequenced sample was peripheral blood. All receptors derive from a woman aged 70-85 years with COVID-19, enrolled during active disease. CDR3s include the opening cysteine and the closing phenylalanine or tryptophan. Fields, in order: J gene, clone size, D gene, V gene, CDR3 DNA, CDR3 protein. The D gene is left open where the match is weak. Part of the rows lack a size; the others show once, few, many or a class for expanded clones.

>TRBJ1-5|few|-|TRBV30
TGTGCCTGGAGTGGTGAGGGGGGGAGCAGCAATCAGCCCCAGCATTTT
CAWSGEGGSSNQPQHF
>TRBJ1-1|-|TRBD1|TRBV12-5
TGTGCTAGTGGTTTGGGGGACAGGGCGAACACTGAAGCTTTCTTT
CASGLGDRANTEAFF
>TRBJ2-3|-|-|TRBV27
TGTGCCAGCAGTTTGACTCGACCGGGGGATACGCAGTATTTT
CASSLTRPGDTQYF
>TRBJ1-2|-|TRBD1|TRBV9
TGTGCCAGCAGCGTCGGGACAGCTCCCTATGGCTACACCTTC
CASSVGTAPYGYTF
>TRBJ1-4|-|TRBD1|TRBV7-2
TGTGCCAGCAGCTTAGCCCTAACAGGGGGCAACGAAAAACTGTTTTTT
CASSLALTGGNEKLFF
>TRBJ1-6|-|-|TRBV20-1
TGCAGTGCGAGACGGGTTTCACCCCTCCACTTT
CSARRVSPLHF
>TRBJ2-5|-|TRBD2|TRBV28
TGTGCCAGCTCTTCCCTTAGCGGGGGCCCTCAAGAGACCCAGTACTTC
CASSSLSGGPQETQYF
>TRBJ1-4|-|TRBD1|TRBV28
TGTGCCAGCAGGCACAGGGGGCGGGAAAAACTGTTTTTT
CASRHRGREKLFF
>TRBJ2-1|-|-|TRBV24-1
TGTGCCACCAGGACAGCTTCCAATGAGCAGTTCTTC
CATRTASNEQFF
>TRBJ2-7|-|-|TRBV11-2
TGTGCCAGCAGCTTATCCGCAGGGAACTCCTACGAGCAGTACTTC
CASSLSAGNSYEQYF
>TRBJ2-1|-|TRBD1|TRBV23-1
TGCGCCAGCGGGCCGGACAGGGTTGCCAATGAGCAGTTCTTC
CASGPDRVANEQFF
>TRBJ1-2|-|-|TRBV2
TGTGCCAGCAATTACAGGGCGAGGGTTGGCTACACCTTC
CASNYRARVGYTF
>TRBJ1-2|-|TRBD1|TRBV7-9
TGTGCCAGCAGCTTAGGGCAGGGGGCTTTTGGCTACACCTTC
CASSLGQGAFGYTF
>TRBJ1-6|once|TRBD1|TRBV18
TGTGCCAGCTCACCTGCCGGGACAGTGAATTCACCCCTCCACTTT
CASSPAGTVNSPLHF
>TRBJ1-1|once|-|TRBV20-1
TGCAGTGCTAGTTTAGGGAGCATGAACACTGAAGCTTTCTTT
CSASLGSMNTEAFF
>TRBJ1-2|-|TRBD1|TRBV19
TGTGCCAGTAGTACCCACGGGACAGGTGGCGTCGTCAAGGGCTACACCTTC
CASSTHGTGGVVKGYTF